The 23 T cell receptor beta chains below all came from one sample that was sequenced in a study of blood T cell repertoires in COVID-19 (dated by TCRdb to 2019 to 2021). Receptor amplification or capture employed the immunoSEQ multiplex PCR assay. The immuneACCESS repertoire file appears here via TCRdb, limited to in-frame rearrangements. These files lack a portion of the clones; in checked studies, under half of the deficit traces to unresolved V genes, and the cause of the others is not known. Present in this sample are about 120,000 clones, about 79% of which were seen just once. Clones ranked in the top ten supply 2.3% of the sample. The material sequenced was peripheral blood. These receptors all stem from a man aged 70-80 years with acute or convalescent COVID-19.

The chain recombines TRBV7-9 with TRBJ2-1, with unresolved D. Germline CDR1 and CDR2: SEHNR and FQNEAQ (reference sequence). Trimming pared 5 bases from V and 8 bases from J, leaving 7 bases between. This CDR3 has 11 residues. The CDR3 region is CASSPLDEQFF. CDR3 bases: TGTGCCAGCAGCCCCCTCGATGAGCAGTTCTTC. Based on the CDR3 plus reference TRBV7-9 and TRBJ2-1, the full variable domain is DTGVSQNPRHKITKRGQNVTFRCDPISEHNRLYWYRQTLGQGPEFLTYFQNEAQLEKSRLLSDRFSAERPKGSFSTLEIQRTEQGDSAMYLCASSPLDEQFFGPGTRLTVL.

The gene calls are TRBV7-8 and TRBJ1-2, with a weak D call TRBD1 (6 bases). The germline V gene has CDR1 SGHVS and CDR2 FQNEAQ. Trimming took 3 bases from V and 7 from J, leaving 12 bases between them. The CDR3 has 13 residues. The CDR3 nucleotides read TGTGCCAGCAGCTTGGGCCGGACAGCTGGCTACACCTTC. Protein: CASSLGRTAGYTF.

The genes are TRBV5-1 and TRBJ1-2; D is possibly TRBD1 (6 bases). Looked up from germline, CDR1 is SGHRS and CDR2 is YFSETQ. The V end was cut by 4 bases, the J end by 2 bases, with 9 bases between. The CDR3 has 13 amino acids. The CDR3 DNA is TGCGCCAGCAGCAAGGACAGCAACTATGGCTACACCTTC. This translates into CASSKDSNYGYTF.

The chain uses TRBV2 and TRBJ2-7, with 7 bases lining up with TRBD2. With 7 bases clipped from V and 2 bases from J, the junction kept 8 bases outside the gene matches. This CDR3 spans 14 amino acids. Germline lookup yields CDR1 SNHLY and CDR2 FYNNEI. The CDR3 nucleotides read TGTGCCAGCAAGGTGGGGACTATAACCTACGAGCAGTACTTC. This codes for CASKVGTITYEQYF.

This clone came up once. The chain combines TRBV3-1 (or the pseudogene TRBV3-2) with TRBJ1-5; 8 nucleotides line up with TRBD1. V lost 1 base to trimming and J lost 6 bases; unmatched junction nucleotides: 5. Germline loops: CDR1 LGHDT, CDR2 YNNKEL (reference sequence). The CDR3 extends over 15 amino acids. The CDR3 region has the DNA TGTGCCAGCAGCCAAGGGGCAGGGGGCAGTCAGCCCCAGCATTTT. Protein product: CASSQGAGGSQPQHF.

The chain uses TRBV14 and TRBJ1-1, with D possibly being TRBD1 (5 bases). This CDR3 is built from 14 residues. The germline V gene has CDR1 SGHDN and CDR2 FVKESK. Trimming pared 4 bases from V and 4 bases from J, leaving 13 bases between. CDR3 in amino acids: CASSLFRESTEAFF. The CDR3 nucleotides are TGTGCCAGCAGCCTATTCAGGGAAAGCACTGAAGCTTTCTTT.

This clone has just a few counts. The chain employs TRBV5-1 and TRBJ2-1, with unresolved D. This CDR3 is 14 amino acids long. V was shortened by 0 bases and J by 0 bases, with 4 bases between the two germline ends. Germline V CDR1 and CDR2: SGHRS, YFSETQ. The CDR3 DNA sequence: TGCGCCAGCAGCTTGGGAGACTCCTACAATGAGCAGTTCTTC. Translation gives CASSLGDSYNEQFF. The full variable domain, completed using reference TRBV5-1 and TRBJ2-1, is KAGVTQTPRYLIKTRGQQVTLSCSPISGHRSVSWYQQTPGQGLQFLFEYFSETQRNKGNFPGRFSGRQFSNSRSEMNVSTLELGDSALYLCASSLGDSYNEQFFGPGTRLTVL.

The CDR3 loop reads CASSAGRQSRYGYTF. CDR3 DNA: TGTGCCAGCAGTGCGGGACGGCAATCCCGCTATGGCTACACCTTC. The chain employs TRBV6-2 or TRBV6-3 and TRBJ1-2; the D gene is possibly TRBD1 (5 bases). The germline V and J ends were trimmed by 5 bases and 4 bases, with 17 bases remaining between them. CDR1 and CDR2 from the germline V gene are MNHEY and SVGEGT. The CDR3 has 15 residues.

The chain is built from TRBV4-2 and TRBJ2-5, with D hard to call. V gave up 0 bases and J gave up 2 bases, with 10 bases separating them. Germline lookup yields CDR1 LGHNA and CDR2 YNFKEQ. The length of the CDR3 is 15 residues. The CDR3 reads CASSQEGVGQETQYF. CDR3 in DNA: TGTGCCAGCAGCCAAGAAGGAGTTGGGCAAGAGACCCAGTACTTC.

The chain couples TRBV5-7 to TRBJ2-7, with 7 nucleotides matching TRBD1. TRBV5-7 is filed as an ORF, its function uncertain. The CDR3 sequence is 16 residues long. The V gene end was trimmed by 4 bases and the J gene end by 0 bases; junction bases not matched to a gene: 10. Here the CDR3 DNA reads TGTGCCAGCAGCCACCCCGGTACAGGGGTCTCCTACGAGCAGTACTTC. Translating it yields CASSHPGTGVSYEQYF.

The chain links TRBV19 to TRBJ2-5; a possible D gene is TRBD2 (7 bases). The CDR3 covers 14 residues. Trimming removed 3 bases at V and 5 bases at J, with 13 bases between. Germline CDR1 reads LNHDA; CDR2 reads SQIVND (reference sequence). Here the CDR3 DNA reads TGTGCCAGTAGTATGATGGGGGGGCGTGAGACCCAGTACTTC. Translated, it gives CASSMMGGRETQYF. Complete variable domain (other parts from reference TRBV19 and TRBJ2-5): DGGITQSPKYLFRKEGQNVTLSCEQNLNHDAMYWYRQDPGQGLRLIYYSQIVNDFQKGDIAEGYSVSREKKESFPLTVTSAQKNPTAFYLCASSMMGGRETQYFGPGTRLLVL.

The rearrangement joins TRBV6-6 to TRBJ1-5, with D unclear. This CDR3 has 14 residues. The V end was cut by 6 bases, the J end by 6 bases, with 15 bases between. In germline, CDR1 is MNHNY, CDR2 SVGAGI (reference sequence). Written as DNA, the CDR3 is TGTGCCAGCAGCCCCTGGGAGCGCGGTCAGCCCCAGCATTTT. The encoded protein is CASSPWERGQPQHF.

This chain uses TRBV7-2 with TRBJ2-2; 10 positions agree with TRBD2. Unmatched junction bases numbered 9, after V lost 1 base and J lost 7 bases. CDR3 size: 17 residues. CDR1 SGHTA and CDR2 FQGNSA come from the germline V gene. CDR3 in DNA: TGTGCCAGCAGCTTAGGGGCGCGAGCGGGGGGGCACGGGGAGCTGTTTTTT. Amino acids: CASSLGARAGGHGELFF.

Written as DNA, the CDR3 is TGTGCCAGCAGACGGGACAGCGTCAATGAGCAGTTCTTC. Amino acid sequence: CASRRDSVNEQFF. The chain joins TRBV12-3 or TRBV12-4 to TRBJ2-1; TRBD1 agrees at 7 bases. Trimming cost V 6 bases and J 6 bases; bases outside gene matches: 5. The CDR3 consists of 13 residues.

V usage is TRBV7-2 and J usage is TRBJ2-3; D perhaps matches TRBD1 (6 bases). The V end was cut by 3 bases, the J end by 3 bases, with 7 bases between. The germline V gene encodes CDR1 SGHTA and CDR2 FQGNSA. CDR3 length equals 13 residues. The CDR3 bases are TGTGCCAGCAGCTTCAGGGGAACAGATACGCAGTATTTT. Translating it yields CASSFRGTDTQYF.

This chain joins TRBV27 and TRBJ2-7, with TRBD2 matching 8 bases. The V and J ends lost 4 bases and 5 bases, in that order; junction bases with no gene match: 16. CDR3 size: 17 residues. From germline, CDR1 is MNHEY and CDR2 SMNVEV (reference sequence). CDR3 region: CASSSDVRIAGWDEQYF. DNA for the CDR3: TGTGCCAGCAGTTCGGATGTTCGGATAGCGGGGTGGGACGAGCAGTACTTC.

The gene calls are TRBV18 and TRBJ1-4, with 8 nucleotides matching TRBD1. Germline lookup yields CDR1 KGHSH and CDR2 LQKENI. The CDR3 loop spans 16 amino acids. Germline trimming cut 0 bases from V and 8 bases from J; bases unmatched to any gene: 8. The CDR3 region is CASSPPETGAGEKLFF. In DNA form, the CDR3 reads TGTGCCAGCTCACCACCGGAGACAGGGGCAGGGGAAAAACTGTTTTTT.

The rearrangement links TRBV7-3 to TRBJ1-2; D ambiguous. Trimming shortened V by 5 bases and J by 4 bases, and 14 bases separated the two germline ends. This CDR3 has 14 amino acids. The germline CDR1 and CDR2 sequences are SGHTA and FQGTGA. CDR3 amino acids: CASSPGGRTYGYTF. The CDR3 DNA is TGTGCCAGCAGCCCCGGCGGGCGTACCTATGGCTACACCTTC.

This clone appeared a single time. The chain links TRBV27 to TRBJ1-1, with D tentatively TRBD1 (5 bases). The CDR3 has 13 amino acids. The germline gives CDR1 MNHEY, CDR2 SMNVEV (reference sequence). Trimming cost V 5 bases and J 8 bases, with 15 bases left between them. This CDR3 is CASSPRGRLEAFF. Written as DNA, the CDR3 is TGTGCCAGCAGTCCCCGGGGGAGGCTGGAAGCTTTCTTT.

The chain combines TRBV3-1 (or the pseudogene TRBV3-2) with TRBJ1-5; D remains unclear. Germline V gene data show CDR1 as LGHDT and CDR2 as YNNKEL (reference sequence). V was cut by 2 bases and J by 6 bases, with 11 bases left in between. The CDR3 contains 14 residues. The CDR3 DNA reads as TGTGCCAGCAGCCAAAGTGTTGGAGGTCAGCCCCAGCATTTT. The encoded protein is CASSQSVGGQPQHF.

The chain combines TRBV9 with TRBJ1-2; 9 nucleotides align to TRBD1. J lost 7 bases, V lost 3 bases, and 7 bases had no gene match. The CDR3 runs to 14 residues. Germline CDR1 reads SGDLS; CDR2 reads YYNGEE. Here the CDR3 reads CASSGNRGQGGYTF. The CDR3 DNA reads as TGTGCCAGCAGCGGCAACAGGGGGCAGGGTGGCTACACCTTC.

V and J are TRBV6-2 or TRBV6-3 and TRBJ1-1; D might be TRBD1 (5 bases). The germline CDR1 and CDR2 sequences are MNHEY and SVGEGT. V gave up 4 bases and J gave up 4 bases, with 7 bases separating them. This CDR3 region has 12 residues. The CDR3 nucleotides read TGTGCCAGCAGTTCAGGGCTCACTGAAGCTTTCTTT. Protein product: CASSSGLTEAFF.

The rearrangement uses TRBV19 and TRBJ2-7, with 14 bases aligning to TRBD2. The CDR3 is made up of 17 amino acids. Germline assignment: CDR1 LNHDA and CDR2 SQIVND (reference sequence). The junction had 13 bases not matched to a gene; V was cut back by 5 bases and J by 7 bases. The CDR3 bases are TGTGCCAGTAGTTCACACCCGGGACTAGCGGGGGTCACGGAGCAGTACTTC. This codes for CASSSHPGLAGVTEQYF.